This TCR beta chain comes out of a study of T-cell reconstitution after alpha-beta-depleted transplantation in children (dated by TCRdb to about 2016). Turning to the overall study: The study quantitatively tracked T-cell immune reconstitution after TCRalphabeta/CD19-depleted allogeneic hematopoietic cell transplantation in children using TCR repertoire profiling. Study-wide findings and limitations: The high TCRbeta diversity at day 60 in some patients was ascribed to recipient T cells and intrathymic progenitors that had survived conditioning. Over subsequent months, a decline in hyperexpanded clone frequencies was noted, and after one year, T-cell counts and TCRbeta diversity were mostly ascribed to newly produced T cells. Apparently early alphabetaT-cell count recovery about two months after transplant reportedly relied on only several hundred rapidly expanded clones derived from non-depleted graft cells.

The treatment or condition tag for this specimen amounts to: allogeneic hematopoietic cell transplantation with graft depleted of TCRalphabeta T cells and CD19 B cells. The transplant recipients were children given TCRalphabeta/CD19-depleted allogeneic hematopoietic cell grafts. Taken from the germline V gene, the CDR1 and CDR2 loops are SNHLY and FYNNEI. The CDR3 numbers 17 residues from cysteine through phenylalanine. Just the 51-base CDR3 DNA is kept, in frame starting at base 1. V is shortened by 3 bases, J by 1 base, and the region joining them spans 18 bases. This clonotype was seen ten or more times. This clone's antigen is unknown. One base away there is no much larger clone; base qualities are not given. The library was built by means of PCR. These reads were obtained on an Illumina HiSeq 2500. To normalize quantification of the TCRbeta repertoire, the TCR libraries were built with molecular barcoding that relied on unique molecular identifiers. Using fastp trimming at Q25 and MiXCR clonotype assembly, TCRdb reanalyzed the public sequencing data and kept in-frame beta chains. One record per CDR3 amino acid sequence lists the most common genes and DNA. For this sample there are about 600,000 distinct CDR3 sequences; about an eighth appear just once. The ten largest clones add up to 2.2% of the sample.

This receptor was identified in a male patient aged 10-17 years who had a stem cell transplant for acute myeloid leukemia, so the T cells may come from the graft donor. This material consisted of PBMCs, mostly from graft donor cells, taken 360 days after TCRalphabeta/CD19-depleted stem cell transplant. This receptor chain uses TRBV2 and TRBJ1-1; a confident D gene designation cannot be given. The DNA sequence is given as TGTGCCAGCAGTGAGACGCAAATCCTACTTACGAACACTGAAGCTTTCTTT. Its protein is CASSETQILLTNTEAFF. With the portions outside the CDR3 filled from the reference TRBV2 and TRBJ1-1 genes, the complete variable region becomes EPEVTQTPSHQVTQMGQEVILRCVPISNHLYFYWYRQILGQKVEFLVSFYNNEISEKSEIFDDQFSVERPDGSNFTLKIRSTKLEDSAMYFCASSETQILLTNTEAFFGQGTRLTVV.